This is a list of T cell receptor beta chains from one sample in a study of breast tumors, draining lymph nodes, adjacent tissues. TCRdb used MiXCR to reprocess the multiplex PCR reads, holding one entry per CDR3 protein. This sample yields some 65,000 distinct CDR3 sequences, of which 43% are seen a single time; approximately 8.7% belongs to the top ten. The sequencing input was breast tumor tissue. These receptors were obtained from a female donor with breast cancer. Some clones in this sample may be carry-over from other donors' samples. CDR3s include the opening cysteine and the closing phenylalanine or tryptophan. D genes are given only for firm matches. Clone size appears in some rows only: once, few, many, or a class for an expanded clone.

v_call: TRBV3-1
d_call: NA
j_call: TRBJ2-5
clone_size: many
cdr3_nt: TGTGCCAGCAGCCAAGGGGGGCGGGAGACCCAGTACTTC
cdr3_aa: CASSQGGRETQYF

v_call: TRBV7-8
d_call: NA
j_call: TRBJ1-1
clone_size: few
cdr3_nt: TGTGCCAGCAGCTTGTTGGACACTGAAGCTTTCTTT
cdr3_aa: CASSLLDTEAFF

v_call: TRBV6-6
d_call: NA
j_call: TRBJ2-3
clone_size: NA
cdr3_nt: TGTGCCAGCAGTCCTATTTTCTTGGAAACAGATACGCAGTGTTTT
cdr3_aa: CASSPIFLETDTQCF

v_call: TRBV13
d_call: NA
j_call: TRBJ2-5
clone_size: NA
cdr3_nt: TGTGCTTCGCAGACAGGCTCTGGGGAGGAGACCCAGTACTTC
cdr3_aa: CASQTGSGEETQYF

v_call: TRBV7-9
d_call: TRBD1
j_call: TRBJ1-2
clone_size: many
cdr3_nt: TGTGCCAGCAGCTCCTCGATGGGGACAGAGGGCTACACCTTC
cdr3_aa: CASSSSMGTEGYTF

v_call: TRBV13
d_call: TRBD1
j_call: TRBJ1-3
clone_size: NA
cdr3_nt: TGTGCCAGCAGCTTAGGGACAGGGGTCCCCTTGAACTATGGCTACACCATATATTTT
cdr3_aa: CASSLGTGVPLNYGYTIYF

v_call: TRBV19
d_call: TRBD1
j_call: TRBJ1-1
clone_size: NA
cdr3_nt: TGTGCCAGTAGTACCCGACAGGGAGTTGCTTTCTTT
cdr3_aa: CASSTRQGVAFF

v_call: TRBV30
d_call: NA
j_call: TRBJ2-1
clone_size: many
cdr3_nt: TGTGCCTGGAGTGTACGGGAGTACAATGAGCAGTTCTTC
cdr3_aa: CAWSVREYNEQFF

v_call: TRBV15
d_call: TRBD1
j_call: TRBJ1-2
clone_size: many
cdr3_nt: TGTGCCACCAGCAGAGATTTTCCTTGGGACAGACCTAACTATGGCTACACCTTC
cdr3_aa: CATSRDFPWDRPNYGYTF

v_call: TRBV5-1
d_call: TRBD1
j_call: TRBJ2-3
clone_size: many
cdr3_nt: TGCGCCAGCAATAGGGGGCTTGATACAGATACGCAGTATTTT
cdr3_aa: CASNRGLDTDTQYF

v_call: TRBV20-1
d_call: TRBD2
j_call: TRBJ2-1
clone_size: many
cdr3_nt: TGCAGTGCTAGAACAAGTAGCGGGGGGGCCAGGAATGAGCAGTTCTTC
cdr3_aa: CSARTSSGGARNEQFF

v_call: TRBV29-1
d_call: TRBD1
j_call: TRBJ2-2
clone_size: NA
cdr3_nt: TGCAGCGTTGGGCGACAGGGGGGACCGAACACCGGGGAGCTGTTTTTT
cdr3_aa: CSVGRQGGPNTGELFF

v_call: TRBV7-8
d_call: TRBD1
j_call: TRBJ1-6
clone_size: many
cdr3_nt: TGTGCCAGCAGCTCCCGAGGGACAGCAAGAAAAAGCTCCTATAATTCACCCCTCCACTTT
cdr3_aa: CASSSRGTARKSSYNSPLHF

v_call: TRBV7-6
d_call: NA
j_call: TRBJ2-3
clone_size: once
cdr3_nt: TGTGCCAGCAGCTTAGACTGGGACTCCTTAGGCGGTACGCAGTATTTT
cdr3_aa: CASSLDWDSLGGTQYF

v_call: TRBV2
d_call: TRBD1
j_call: TRBJ1-6
clone_size: NA
cdr3_nt: TGTGCCAGCAGTGTTGGGGGACAGGGTAATTCACCCCTCCACTTT
cdr3_aa: CASSVGGQGNSPLHF

v_call: TRBV6-1
d_call: NA
j_call: TRBJ2-3
clone_size: many
cdr3_nt: TGTGCCAGCAGTGAACGGACTAACACAGATACGCAGTATTTT
cdr3_aa: CASSERTNTDTQYF

v_call: TRBV7-8
d_call: TRBD2
j_call: TRBJ2-7
clone_size: many
cdr3_nt: TGTGCCAGCAGCCCACCGGGACTATACGTCTACGAGCAGTACTTC
cdr3_aa: CASSPPGLYVYEQYF

v_call: TRBV5-1
d_call: NA
j_call: TRBJ2-1
clone_size: many
cdr3_nt: TGCGCCAGCAGCTTGAAGCCGAGGTACCTCCTGGACAATGAGCAGTTCTTC
cdr3_aa: CASSLKPRYLLDNEQFF

v_call: TRBV6-5
d_call: NA
j_call: TRBJ2-1
clone_size: many
cdr3_nt: TGTGCCAGCGGGGGGTGGGGTGAACGCAATGAGCAGTTCTTC
cdr3_aa: CASGGWGERNEQFF

v_call: TRBV5-4
d_call: TRBD1
j_call: TRBJ1-1
clone_size: many
cdr3_nt: TGTGCCAGCAGCTTGGGGGGACAGGGTTCGAACACTGAAGCTTTCTTT
cdr3_aa: CASSLGGQGSNTEAFF

v_call: TRBV15
d_call: NA
j_call: TRBJ1-4
clone_size: NA
cdr3_nt: TGTGCCACCAGCAGGCCTTCGGCAACCTATGAAAAAATGTTTTTT
cdr3_aa: CATSRPSATYEKMFF

v_call: TRBV5-6
d_call: NA
j_call: TRBJ2-2
clone_size: many
cdr3_nt: TGTGCCAGCAGTTTTGTCAGTCAAGGGAACACCGGGGAGCTGTTTTTT
cdr3_aa: CASSFVSQGNTGELFF

v_call: TRBV19
d_call: NA
j_call: TRBJ1-1
clone_size: NA
cdr3_nt: TGTGCCAGTAGCTCTAGGCCGGGGCGTGGGAACACTGAAGCTTTCTTT
cdr3_aa: CASSSRPGRGNTEAFF

v_call: TRBV29-1
d_call: NA
j_call: TRBJ1-2
clone_size: many
cdr3_nt: TGCAACGTTGGGGACGGTGAGGGCTATGGCTACACCTTC
cdr3_aa: CNVGDGEGYGYTF

v_call: TRBV9
d_call: TRBD1
j_call: TRBJ1-3
clone_size: many
cdr3_nt: TGTGCCAGCAGCGTGTCCACAGGGGAAACTCCTGGAAACACCATATATTTT
cdr3_aa: CASSVSTGETPGNTIYF

v_call: TRBV29-1
d_call: NA
j_call: TRBJ1-4
clone_size: NA
cdr3_nt: TGCAGCGTGCGATCGGAAAAACTGTTTTTT
cdr3_aa: CSVRSEKLFF

v_call: TRBV28
d_call: NA
j_call: TRBJ1-6
clone_size: NA
cdr3_nt: TGTGCCAGCAGTAGTCTAGCGGAGGGCAGCCGGTCACCCCTCCACTTT
cdr3_aa: CASSSLAEGSRSPLHF

v_call: TRBV7-8
d_call: NA
j_call: TRBJ1-4
clone_size: NA
cdr3_nt: TGTGCCAGCAACCCCGGGGCGTCAACTAATGAAAAACTGTTTTTT
cdr3_aa: CASNPGASTNEKLFF

v_call: TRBV7-9
d_call: TRBD1
j_call: TRBJ1-4
clone_size: NA
cdr3_nt: TGTGCCAGCAGCTTACTCGACAGGGCTAATGAAAAACTGTTTTTT
cdr3_aa: CASSLLDRANEKLFF